These 2 T cell receptor beta chains were all obtained from the same sample, sequenced in a study of response to subunit inactivated influenza vaccine. A single record per CDR3 protein comes from TCRdb applying MiXCR to the RT-PCR reads. This repertoire shows 500,000 to 550,000 distinct CDR3 sequences, approximately 7.2% found once; its top ten account for about an eighth. Sequencing used PBMCs from blood, obtained approximately 25 months after vaccination. All receptors come from a man aged 50 to 69 who received an inactivated influenza vaccine.

Only a few counts were recorded for this clonotype. This chain joins TRBV30 and TRBJ2-4; no firm D call. V dropped 1 base and J dropped 5 bases, with 9 bases sitting between them. The CDR3 is made up of 13 amino acids. Germline V lookup: CDR1 GTSNPN, CDR2 SVGIG (reference sequence). CDR3 residues: CAWSGPGQNIQYF. As DNA, the CDR3 is TGTGCCTGGAGTGGGCCGGGCCAAAACATTCAGTACTTC.

A word on this clonotype: A read error is possible here, since a much larger clone lies one base away. The chain carries TRBV5-1 and TRBJ2-1; 11 bases fit TRBD2. V lost 2 bases and J lost 4; bases outside the gene matches: 5. Germline V gene data show CDR1 as SGHRS and CDR2 as YFSETQ. The CDR3 contains 16 residues. The CDR3 region is CASSFLAGGIYNEQFF. The CDR3 coding sequence is TGCGCCAGCAGCTTCCTAGCGGGAGGCATTTACAATGAGCAGTTCTTC.